The T cell receptor beta chain described here comes from a study of CD8 T cells in ankylosing spondylitis. Germline V lookup: CDR1 KGHSH, CDR2 LQKENI. This CDR3 comprises 16 residues. V was clipped by 1 base and J by 6 bases; unmatched bases: 4. TCRdb analysed the 5' RACE reads with MiXCR anew, one entry per CDR3 protein. Among some 290,000 distinct CDR3 sequences listed, 20% were seen once. This chain links TRBV18 with TRBJ2-1; TRBD2 agrees at 12 bases. Specimen: blood, either unsorted or a sorted T cell fraction (not recorded which). This sequence was found in a male donor with ankylosing spondylitis or in good health (not recorded which). CDR3 sequence reads: CASSPLGLAGTNEQFF. DNA of the CDR3: TGTGCCAGCTCACCACTAGGACTAGCGGGGACCAATGAGCAGTTCTTC.